This T cell receptor (beta chain) came from a study of T cells in women clearing cervical HPV infection. TCRdb's copy holds only in-frame clones and misses some; the assay was immunoSEQ multiplex PCR. The table gives fewer than 35,000 clones; the top ten clones make up 2.5% to 3.5% of it. For this clone: Its antigen is unidentified. The sequence runs out 3 residues before the end of the CDR3; the remainder is reconstructed from the germline J gene.

Study results and caveats: Cases carried less TRBV6-7 than controls: 0.11% versus 0.16%.

After removal of 5 bases from V and 2 bases from J, the junction contained 3 bases not matched to a gene. Looked up from germline, CDR1 is DFQATT and CDR2 is SNEGSKA (reference sequence). The CDR3 contains 13 residues. Sequenced: blood buffy coat. The J gene is TRBJ2-5, the V gene TRBV20-1, with 9 bases aligning to TRBD1. This TCR derives from a woman between 18 and 75 years old with a cervical HPV16 infection that either progressed to CIN3+ or cleared (not recorded which). This CDR3 reads CSAPDRGQETQYF. CDR3 bases read: TGCAGTGCTCCCGACAGGGGGCAAGAGACC.